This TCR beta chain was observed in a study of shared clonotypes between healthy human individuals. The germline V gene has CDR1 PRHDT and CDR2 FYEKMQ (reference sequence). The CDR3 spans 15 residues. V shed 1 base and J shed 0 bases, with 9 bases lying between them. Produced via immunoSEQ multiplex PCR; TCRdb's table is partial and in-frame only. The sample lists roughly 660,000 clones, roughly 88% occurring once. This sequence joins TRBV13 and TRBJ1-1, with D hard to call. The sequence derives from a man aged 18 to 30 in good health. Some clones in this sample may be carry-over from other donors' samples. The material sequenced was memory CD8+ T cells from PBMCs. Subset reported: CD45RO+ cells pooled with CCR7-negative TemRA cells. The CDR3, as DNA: TGTGCCAGCAGCTTAGACGCGATTATGAACACTGAAGCTTTCTTT. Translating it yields CASSLDAIMNTEAFF.